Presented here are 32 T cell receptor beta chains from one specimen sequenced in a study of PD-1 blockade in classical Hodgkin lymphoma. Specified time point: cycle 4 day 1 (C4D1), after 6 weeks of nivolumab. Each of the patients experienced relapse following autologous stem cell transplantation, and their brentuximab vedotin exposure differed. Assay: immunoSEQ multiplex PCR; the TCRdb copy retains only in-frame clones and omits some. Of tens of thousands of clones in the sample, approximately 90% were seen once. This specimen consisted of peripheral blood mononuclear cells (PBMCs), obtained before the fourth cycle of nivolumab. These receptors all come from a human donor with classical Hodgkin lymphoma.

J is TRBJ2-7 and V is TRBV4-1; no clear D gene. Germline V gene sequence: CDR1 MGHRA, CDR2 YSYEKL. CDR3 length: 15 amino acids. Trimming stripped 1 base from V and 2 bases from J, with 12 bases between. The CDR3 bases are TGCGCCAGCAGCCAAGGTTTGGGTCTTGCCTACGAGCAGTACTTC. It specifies CASSQGLGLAYEQYF.

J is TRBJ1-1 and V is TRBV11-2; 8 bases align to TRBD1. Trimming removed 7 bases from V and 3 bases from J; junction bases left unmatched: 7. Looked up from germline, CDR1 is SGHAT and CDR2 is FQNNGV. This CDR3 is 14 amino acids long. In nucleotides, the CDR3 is TGTGCCAGCACCCGGACAGGGAGGGACACTGAAGCTTTCTTT. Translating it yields CASTRTGRDTEAFF. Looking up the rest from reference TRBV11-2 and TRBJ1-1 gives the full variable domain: EAGVAQSPRYKIIEKRQSVAFWCNPISGHATLYWYQQILGQGPKLLIQFQNNGVVDDSQLPKDRFSAERLKGVDSTLKIQPAKLEDSAVYLCASTRTGRDTEAFFGQGTRLTVV.

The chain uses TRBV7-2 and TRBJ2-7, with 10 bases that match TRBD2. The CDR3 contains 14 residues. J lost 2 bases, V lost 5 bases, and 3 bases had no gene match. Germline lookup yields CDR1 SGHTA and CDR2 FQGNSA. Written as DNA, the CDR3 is TGTGCCAGCAGCCCGCTAGCGGGGGCCTACGAGCAGTACTTC. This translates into CASSPLAGAYEQYF.

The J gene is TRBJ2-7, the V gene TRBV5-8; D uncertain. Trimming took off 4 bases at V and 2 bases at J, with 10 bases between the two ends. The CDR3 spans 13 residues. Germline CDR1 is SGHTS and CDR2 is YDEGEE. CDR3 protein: CASSPDTTYEQYF. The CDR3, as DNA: TGTGCCAGCAGCCCCGACACAACCTACGAGCAGTACTTC.

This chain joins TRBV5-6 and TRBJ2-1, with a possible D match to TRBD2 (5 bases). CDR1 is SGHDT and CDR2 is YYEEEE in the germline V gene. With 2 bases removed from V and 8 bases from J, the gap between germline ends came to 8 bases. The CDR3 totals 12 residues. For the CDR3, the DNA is TGTGCCAGCAGCTTAGAGGGATATGAGCAGTTCTTC. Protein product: CASSLEGYEQFF.

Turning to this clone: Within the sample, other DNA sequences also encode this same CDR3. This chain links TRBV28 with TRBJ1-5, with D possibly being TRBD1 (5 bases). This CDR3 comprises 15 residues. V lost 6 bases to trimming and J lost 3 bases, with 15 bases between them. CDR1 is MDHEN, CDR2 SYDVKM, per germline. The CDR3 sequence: CASRPPGLSNQPQHF. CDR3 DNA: TGTGCCAGCAGACCTCCGGGACTCTCCAATCAGCCCCAGCATTTT.

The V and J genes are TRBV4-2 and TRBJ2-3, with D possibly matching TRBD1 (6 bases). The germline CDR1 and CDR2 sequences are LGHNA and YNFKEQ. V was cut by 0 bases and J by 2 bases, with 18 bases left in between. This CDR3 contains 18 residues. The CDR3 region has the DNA TGTGCCAGCAGCCAAGAGACGAGAGGGCCAGGGGCCACAGATACGCAGTATTTT. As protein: CASSQETRGPGATDTQYF.

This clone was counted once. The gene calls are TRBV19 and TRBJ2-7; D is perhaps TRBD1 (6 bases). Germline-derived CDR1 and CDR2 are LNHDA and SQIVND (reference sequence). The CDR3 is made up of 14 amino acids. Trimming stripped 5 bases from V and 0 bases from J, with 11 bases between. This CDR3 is CASSETGGSYEQYF. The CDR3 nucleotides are TGTGCCAGTAGTGAGACAGGTGGCTCCTACGAGCAGTACTTC. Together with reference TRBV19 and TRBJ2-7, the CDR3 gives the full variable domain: DGGITQSPKYLFRKEGQNVTLSCEQNLNHDAMYWYRQDPGQGLRLIYYSQIVNDFQKGDIAEGYSVSREKKESFPLTVTSAQKNPTAFYLCASSETGGSYEQYFGPGTRLTVT.

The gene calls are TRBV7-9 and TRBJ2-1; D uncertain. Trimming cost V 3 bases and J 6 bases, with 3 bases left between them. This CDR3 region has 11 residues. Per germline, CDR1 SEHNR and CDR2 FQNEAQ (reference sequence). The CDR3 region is CASSFLNEQFF. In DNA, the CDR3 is TGTGCCAGCAGCTTCCTCAATGAGCAGTTCTTC.

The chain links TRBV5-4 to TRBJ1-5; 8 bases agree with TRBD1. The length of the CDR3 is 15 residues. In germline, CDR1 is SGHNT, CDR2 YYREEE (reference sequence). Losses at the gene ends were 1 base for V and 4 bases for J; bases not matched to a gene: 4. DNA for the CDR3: TGTGCCAGCAGCTTGAGTGGGACAGGTAATCAGCCCCAGCATTTT. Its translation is CASSLSGTGNQPQHF.

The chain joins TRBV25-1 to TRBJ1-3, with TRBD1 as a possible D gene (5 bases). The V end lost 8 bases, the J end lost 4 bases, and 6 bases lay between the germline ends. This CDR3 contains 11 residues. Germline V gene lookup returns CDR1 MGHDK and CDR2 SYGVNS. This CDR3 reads CASGQGNTIYF. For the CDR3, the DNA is TGTGCCAGCGGACAAGGAAACACCATATATTTT.

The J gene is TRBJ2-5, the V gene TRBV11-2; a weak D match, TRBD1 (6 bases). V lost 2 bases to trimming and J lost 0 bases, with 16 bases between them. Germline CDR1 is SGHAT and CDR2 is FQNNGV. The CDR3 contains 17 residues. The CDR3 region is CASSLRGQRMYQETQYF. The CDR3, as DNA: TGTGCCAGCAGCTTACGAGGACAGAGAATGTACCAAGAGACCCAGTACTTC.

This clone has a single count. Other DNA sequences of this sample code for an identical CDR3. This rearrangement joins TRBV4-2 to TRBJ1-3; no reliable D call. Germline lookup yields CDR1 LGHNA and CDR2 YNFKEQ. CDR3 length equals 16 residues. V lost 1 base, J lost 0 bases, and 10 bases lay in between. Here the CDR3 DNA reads TGTGCCAGCAGCCAAGTTGGGTTTTTCTCTGGAAACACCATATATTTT. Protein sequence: CASSQVGFFSGNTIYF.

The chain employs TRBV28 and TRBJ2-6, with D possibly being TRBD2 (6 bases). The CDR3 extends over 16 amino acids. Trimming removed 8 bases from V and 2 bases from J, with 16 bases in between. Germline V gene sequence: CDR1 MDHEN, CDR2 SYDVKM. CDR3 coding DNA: TGTGCCAGCGCATCGGCTAGCGACCCTGGGGCCAACGTCCTGACTTTC. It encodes CASASASDPGANVLTF.

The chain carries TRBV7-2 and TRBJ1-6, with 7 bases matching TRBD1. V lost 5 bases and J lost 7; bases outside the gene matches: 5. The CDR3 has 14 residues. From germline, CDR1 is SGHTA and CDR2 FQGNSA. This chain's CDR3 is CASSTGVINSPLHF. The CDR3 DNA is TGTGCCAGCAGCACAGGGGTTATCAATTCACCCCTCCACTTT.

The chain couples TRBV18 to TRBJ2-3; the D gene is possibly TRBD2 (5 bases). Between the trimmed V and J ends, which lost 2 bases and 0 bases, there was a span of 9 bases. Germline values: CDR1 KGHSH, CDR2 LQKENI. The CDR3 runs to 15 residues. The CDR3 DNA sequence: TGTGCCAGCTCACCAAGGAGGACTAGCACAGATACGCAGTATTTT. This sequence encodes CASSPRRTSTDTQYF. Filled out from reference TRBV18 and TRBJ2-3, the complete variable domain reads NAGVMQNPRHLVRRRGQEARLRCSPMKGHSHVYWYRQLPEEGLKFMVYLQKENIIDESGMPKERFSAEFPKEGPSILRIQQVVRGDSAAYFCASSPRRTSTDTQYFGPGTRLTVL.

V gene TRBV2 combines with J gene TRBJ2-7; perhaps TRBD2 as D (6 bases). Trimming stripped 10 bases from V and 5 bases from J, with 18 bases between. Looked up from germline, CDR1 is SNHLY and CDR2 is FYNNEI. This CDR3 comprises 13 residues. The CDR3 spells CATNAGSSDEQYF. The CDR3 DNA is TGTGCCACCAATGCGGGATCTAGTGACGAGCAGTACTTC.

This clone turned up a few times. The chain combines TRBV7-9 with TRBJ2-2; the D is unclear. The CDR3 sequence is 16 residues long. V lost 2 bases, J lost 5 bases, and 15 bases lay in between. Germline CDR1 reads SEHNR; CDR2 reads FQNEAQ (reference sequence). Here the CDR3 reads CASSLSGVVGTGELFF. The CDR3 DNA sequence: TGTGCCAGCAGCTTATCTGGCGTCGTGGGGACCGGGGAGCTGTTTTTT. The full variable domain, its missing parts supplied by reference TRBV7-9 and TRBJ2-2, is DTGVSQNPRHKITKRGQNVTFRCDPISEHNRLYWYRQTLGQGPEFLTYFQNEAQLEKSRLLSDRFSAERPKGSFSTLEIQRTEQGDSAMYLCASSLSGVVGTGELFFGEGSRLTVL.

CDR3 amino acids: CASSLGAGSSFYEQYF. CDR3 coding DNA: TGTGCCAGCAGCTTAGGGGCGGGGTCATCCTTTTACGAGCAGTACTTC. The chain employs TRBV7-2 and TRBJ2-7; TRBD2 is a possible D gene (6 bases). This CDR3 contains 16 residues. CDR1 and CDR2 from the germline V gene are SGHTA and FQGNSA. Trimming pared 1 base from V and 4 bases from J, leaving 17 bases between.

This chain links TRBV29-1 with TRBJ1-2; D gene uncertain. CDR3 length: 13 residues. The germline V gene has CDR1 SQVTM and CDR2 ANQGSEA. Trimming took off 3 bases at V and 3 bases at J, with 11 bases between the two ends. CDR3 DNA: TGCAGCGTTGAGTCCCCCTCAGACTATGGCTACACCTTC. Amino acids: CSVESPSDYGYTF.

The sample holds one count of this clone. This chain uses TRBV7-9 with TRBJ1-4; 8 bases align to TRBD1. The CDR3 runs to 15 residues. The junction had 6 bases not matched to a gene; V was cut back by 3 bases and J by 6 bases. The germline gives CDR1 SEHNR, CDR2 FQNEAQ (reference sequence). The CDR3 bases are TGTGCCAGCAGCTTCGGACAGGGAAAAGATGAAAAACTGTTTTTT. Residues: CASSFGQGKDEKLFF.

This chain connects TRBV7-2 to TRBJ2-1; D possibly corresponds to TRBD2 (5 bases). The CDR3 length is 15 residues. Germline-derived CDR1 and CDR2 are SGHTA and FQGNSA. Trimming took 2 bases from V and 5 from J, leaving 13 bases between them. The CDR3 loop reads CASSLIWAGHNEQFF. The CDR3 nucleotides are TGTGCCAGCAGCTTAATTTGGGCGGGCCACAATGAGCAGTTCTTC. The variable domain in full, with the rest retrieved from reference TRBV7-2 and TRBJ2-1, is GAGVSQSPSNKVTEKGKDVELRCDPISGHTALYWYRQSLGQGLEFLIYFQGNSAPDKSGLPSDRFSAERTGGSVSTLTIQRTQQEDSAVYLCASSLIWAGHNEQFFGPGTRLTVL.

The CDR3 reads CATSREGRAAGHSNQPQHF. DNA of the CDR3: TGTGCCACCAGCAGAGAAGGAAGGGCAGCGGGTCATAGCAATCAGCCCCAGCATTTT. V gene TRBV15 combines with J gene TRBJ1-5, with no clear D. Germline-derived CDR1 and CDR2 are LNHNV and YYDKDF (reference sequence). The V gene lost 0 bases and the J gene lost 0 bases, with 18 bases spanning the gap. The CDR3 is made up of 19 amino acids. Combining the CDR3 with reference TRBV15 and TRBJ1-5 gives the whole variable domain DAMVIQNPRYQVTQFGKPVTLSCSQTLNHNVMYWYQQKSSQAPKLLFHYYDKDFNNEADTPDNFQSRRPNTSFCFLDIRSPGLGDTAMYLCATSREGRAAGHSNQPQHFGDGTRLSIL.

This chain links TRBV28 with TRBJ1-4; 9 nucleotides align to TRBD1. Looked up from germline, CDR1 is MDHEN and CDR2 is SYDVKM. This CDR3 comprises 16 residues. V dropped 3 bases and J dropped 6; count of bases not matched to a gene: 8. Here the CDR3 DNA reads TGTGCCAGCAGTTTCCTCGGCGGGACAGGGTATGAAAAACTGTTTTTT. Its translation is CASSFLGGTGYEKLFF.

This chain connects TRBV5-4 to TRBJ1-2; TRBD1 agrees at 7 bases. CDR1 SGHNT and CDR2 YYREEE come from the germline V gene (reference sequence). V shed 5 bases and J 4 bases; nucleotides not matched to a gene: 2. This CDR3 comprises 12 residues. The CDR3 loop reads CASRGDSYGYTF. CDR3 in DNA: TGTGCCAGCAGGGGGGACAGCTATGGCTACACCTTC. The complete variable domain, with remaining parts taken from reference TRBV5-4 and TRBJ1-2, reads ETGVTQSPTHLIKTRGQQVTLRCSSQSGHNTVSWYQQALGQGPQFIFQYYREEENGRGNFPPRFSGLQFPNYSSELNVNALELDDSALYLCASRGDSYGYTFGSGTRLTVV.

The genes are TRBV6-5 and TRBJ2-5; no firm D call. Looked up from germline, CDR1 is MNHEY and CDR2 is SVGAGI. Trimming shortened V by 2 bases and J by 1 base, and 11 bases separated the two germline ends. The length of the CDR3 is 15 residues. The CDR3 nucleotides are TGTGCCAGCAGTTACGGGCCCCGAAGCCAAGAGACCCAGTACTTC. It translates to CASSYGPRSQETQYF.

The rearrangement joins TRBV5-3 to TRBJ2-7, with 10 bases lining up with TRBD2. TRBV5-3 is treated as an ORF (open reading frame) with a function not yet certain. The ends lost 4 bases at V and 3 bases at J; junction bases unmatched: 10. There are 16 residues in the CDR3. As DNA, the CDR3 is TGTGCCAGAAGCCCGACTCCAAGCGGGGGGGTCTACGAGCAGTACTTC. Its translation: CARSPTPSGGVYEQYF.

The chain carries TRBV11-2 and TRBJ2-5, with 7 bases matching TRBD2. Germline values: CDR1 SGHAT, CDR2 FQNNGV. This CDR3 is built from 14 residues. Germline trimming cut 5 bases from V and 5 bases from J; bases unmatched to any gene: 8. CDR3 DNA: TGTGCCAGCAGCCTTCTGGGGGGGGTGGAGACCCAGTACTTC. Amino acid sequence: CASSLLGGVETQYF.

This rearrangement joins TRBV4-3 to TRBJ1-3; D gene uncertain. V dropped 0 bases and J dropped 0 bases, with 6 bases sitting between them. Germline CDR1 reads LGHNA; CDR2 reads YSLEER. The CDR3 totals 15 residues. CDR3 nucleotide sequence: TGCGCCAGCAGCCAAGAGCGGTTCTCTGGAAACACCATATATTTT. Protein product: CASSQERFSGNTIYF.

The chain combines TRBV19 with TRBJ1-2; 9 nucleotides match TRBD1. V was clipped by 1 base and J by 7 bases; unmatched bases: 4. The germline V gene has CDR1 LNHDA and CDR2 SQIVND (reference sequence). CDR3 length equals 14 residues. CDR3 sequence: CASSIGGTGFGYTF. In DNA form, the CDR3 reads TGTGCCAGTAGTATAGGAGGGACAGGGTTTGGCTACACCTTC.

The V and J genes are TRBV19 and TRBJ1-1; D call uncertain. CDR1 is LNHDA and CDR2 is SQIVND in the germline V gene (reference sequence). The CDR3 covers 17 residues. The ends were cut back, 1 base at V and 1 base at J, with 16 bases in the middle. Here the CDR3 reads CASSIGPVRNPNTEAFF. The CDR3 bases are TGTGCCAGTAGTATAGGTCCCGTTCGGAACCCGAACACTGAAGCTTTCTTT.

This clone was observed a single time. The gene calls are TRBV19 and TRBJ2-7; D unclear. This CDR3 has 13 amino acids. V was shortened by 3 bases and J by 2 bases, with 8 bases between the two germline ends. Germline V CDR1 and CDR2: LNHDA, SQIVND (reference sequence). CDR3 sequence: CASSIRLTYEQYF. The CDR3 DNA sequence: TGTGCCAGTAGTATTCGGTTAACCTACGAGCAGTACTTC.